The 16 T cell receptor beta chains below all came from one sample that was sequenced in a study of T cells in Graves' hyperthyroidism and ophthalmopathy. The investigators amplified TCR beta CDR3 regions from RNA transcripts. Primed by the HTBI set, a first-round RT-PCR was run on the TCR CDR3. Using its own MiXCR run on the multiplex PCR reads, TCRdb lists one record per CDR3 protein. The data show approximately 420,000 distinct CDR3 sequences, with approximately 15% seen just once and more than 4.5% held by the top ten. Sequenced sample: blood. These TCRs come from a woman aged 18 to 35 with Graves' hyperthyroidism.

This clonotype was seen ten or more times. CDR3 loop: CASSYSWDTEGYEQYF. The DNA of the CDR3 is TGTGCCAGCAGTTACTCGTGGGACACAGAGGGCTACGAGCAGTACTTC. This chain connects TRBV6-5 to TRBJ2-7; D is possibly TRBD1 (6 bases). The CDR3 is made up of 16 amino acids. Germline values: CDR1 MNHEY, CDR2 SVGAGI. With 0 bases removed from V and 3 bases from J, the gap between germline ends came to 15 bases.

This clonotype showed up many times. The V gene is TRBV27, the J gene TRBJ2-1, with 8 bases fitting TRBD2. J gave up 9 bases and V 5 bases, and 9 bases lay outside the gene matches. CDR1 is MNHEY and CDR2 is SMNVEV in the germline V gene (reference sequence). This CDR3 is 14 amino acids long. The CDR3 here is CASSVQLTSGEQFF. The CDR3 coding sequence is TGTGCCAGCAGTGTACAACTAACTAGCGGTGAGCAGTTCTTC.

The chain carries TRBV12-3 or TRBV12-4 and TRBJ2-1; no clear D. The assigned J gene may be wrong: the sequence end matches TRBJ2-7 better. This CDR3 region has 13 residues. DNA for the CDR3: TGTGCCAGCAGTTTAGGACTGCACAATGAGCAGTACTTC. Translated: CASSLGLHNEQYF.

This clonotype has at least ten counts. The junction does not match germline at one end; this may be a read error. The chain links TRBV5-1 to TRBJ2-7, with 7 nucleotides matching TRBD2. This CDR3 has 14 amino acids. Germline assignment: CDR1 SGHRS and CDR2 YFSETQ. In DNA, the CDR3 is TGTGCCAGCAGCGGGGACTCGAGCTCCTACGAGCAGTACTTC. Translated: CASSGDSSSYEQYF.

This clonotype was seen ten or more times. J is TRBJ2-1 and V is TRBV12-3 or TRBV12-4; TRBD2 aligns across 8 bases. The CDR3 is made up of 15 amino acids. V lost 3 bases and J lost 6; bases outside the gene matches: 7. CDR3 nucleotide sequence: TGTGCCAGCAGTTTCCTCAGCGGGAGCCTCAATGAGCAGTTCTTC. Encoded protein: CASSFLSGSLNEQFF.

This rearrangement joins TRBV20-1 to TRBJ2-5; perhaps TRBD1 as D (5 bases). V was pared by 3 bases and J by 5 bases, with 13 bases between. The CDR3 sequence is 13 residues long. CDR1 is DFQATT, CDR2 SNEGSKA, per germline (reference sequence). CDR3 DNA sequence: TGCAGTGCTAGGGGGCCAGGGAAGGAGACCCAGTACTTC. Encoded protein: CSARGPGKETQYF.

Concerning this clonotype: This may be a read error, as it is one base from a much larger clone. The chain is built from TRBV27 and TRBJ2-7; D may be TRBD2 (6 bases). The CDR3 loop spans 14 amino acids. From germline, CDR1 is MNHEY and CDR2 SMNVEV (reference sequence). V shed 8 bases and J shed 2 bases, with 16 bases lying between them. As DNA, the CDR3 is TGTGCCAGCGGTTCTGTGGGAGGCCCCTACGAGCAGTACTTC. It encodes CASGSVGGPYEQYF.

V is TRBV28 and J is TRBJ2-1; 9 positions match TRBD2. There are 16 residues in the CDR3. Losses at the gene ends were 7 bases for V and 7 bases for J; bases not matched to a gene: 14. CDR1 and CDR2 from the germline V gene are MDHEN and SYDVKM. For the CDR3, the DNA is TGTGCCAGCACTAAGGGGGCCGCGGGAGGGTTGAATGAGCAGTTCTTC. Protein sequence: CASTKGAAGGLNEQFF.

This clonotype was seen many times. The chain links TRBV6-1 to TRBJ2-5; 9 bases match TRBD1. Per the germline V gene, CDR1 is MNHNS and CDR2 is SASEGT. V shed 5 bases, J shed 5 bases, and the junction held 6 bases outside the gene matches. The CDR3 has 14 residues. DNA of the CDR3: TGTGCCAGCAGTCGGACAGGGGAGAGGGAGACCCAGTACTTC. Amino acids: CASSRTGERETQYF.

A few counts support this clonotype. The genes are TRBV27 and TRBJ2-7; weak D call: TRBD2 (6 bases). Germline CDR1 and CDR2: MNHEY and SMNVEV (reference sequence). This CDR3 comprises 15 residues. V lost 1 base and J 0 bases, leaving 10 bases between the germline ends. CDR3 sequence reads: CASSLFRGSSYEQYF. The CDR3 DNA follows: TGTGCCAGCAGTTTATTTCGGGGGTCCTCCTACGAGCAGTACTTC.

This clonotype was recorded many times. V gene TRBV30 combines with J gene TRBJ2-7; D remains unclear. Germline V lookup: CDR1 GTSNPN, CDR2 SVGIG (reference sequence). This CDR3 spans 14 amino acids. Trimming took off 3 bases at V and 7 bases at J, with 19 bases between the two ends. The CDR3 spells CAWSGGLGIEEQYF. CDR3 nucleotide sequence: TGTGCCTGGAGCGGTGGGCTAGGGATTGAAGAGCAGTACTTC.

Ten or more counts support this clonotype. This CDR3 is CASSLGASGARETQYF. CDR3 bases: TGTGCCAGCAGCTTAGGGGCTAGCGGAGCAAGAGAGACCCAGTACTTC. The chain carries TRBV11-2 and TRBJ2-5; 7 bases map to TRBD2. This CDR3 is built from 16 residues. Germline CDR1 reads SGHAT; CDR2 reads FQNNGV. After removal of 1 base from V and 4 bases from J, the junction contained 9 bases not matched to a gene. Complete variable domain (other parts from reference TRBV11-2 and TRBJ2-5): EAGVAQSPRYKIIEKRQSVAFWCNPISGHATLYWYQQILGQGPKLLIQFQNNGVVDDSQLPKDRFSAERLKGVDSTLKIQPAKLEDSAVYLCASSLGASGARETQYFGPGTRLLVL.

J is TRBJ2-7 and V is TRBV10-1; D possibly corresponds to TRBD1 (7 bases). CDR1 and CDR2 (germline): WNHNN, SYGVQD (reference sequence). This CDR3 is 16 amino acids long. V was clipped by 6 bases and J by 5 bases, with 23 bases between them. CDR3 in DNA: TGCGCCAGCAGCTCGGGTGAGGGGGCGGGGAGAAACGAGCAGTACTTC. The encoded protein is CASSSGEGAGRNEQYF.

The genes are TRBV7-2 and TRBJ2-3, with D perhaps given as TRBD1 or TRBD2 (5 bases each). This CDR3 region has 13 residues. Germline V gene sequence: CDR1 SGHTA, CDR2 FQGNSA. Deletions cut 4 bases from V and 6 bases from J, with 11 bases between. This CDR3 is CASSWGSRDTQYF. The CDR3 nucleotides are TGTGCCAGCAGCTGGGGGTCTCGGGATACGCAGTATTTT.

About this clonotype itself: The junction does not match germline at one end; this may be a read error. The chain is built from TRBV7-8 and TRBJ2-5, with D perhaps given as TRBD1 or TRBD2 (5 bases each). This CDR3 has 14 residues. Germline V gives CDR1 SGHVS, CDR2 FQNEAQ. The CDR3 reads CASSSSRVQGTQHF. CDR3 nucleotides: TGTGCCAGCAGCTCCTCCAGGGTCCAAGGGACCCAGCACTTC.

This clonotype came up many times. The V gene is TRBV28, the J gene TRBJ2-7; 7 bases are shared with TRBD2. The CDR3 has 14 amino acids. Losses at the gene ends were 6 bases for V and 4 bases for J; bases not matched to a gene: 9. Germline V gives CDR1 MDHEN, CDR2 SYDVKM. The DNA of the CDR3 is TGTGCCAGCAGCCTAGGTGGGGGGGGGTACGAGCAGTACTTC. Translation: CASSLGGGGYEQYF.